This T cell receptor (beta chain) emerged from a study of blood T cell repertoires in COVID-19. Study-level background: Italy, Spain and the United States were the sources of the convalescent and acute COVID-19 samples.

The CDR3 loop spans 13 amino acids. V was cut by 5 bases and J by 3 bases, with 10 bases left in between. Profiled with immunoSEQ multiplex PCR; TCRdb holds only in-frame clones, not every one. Of about 160,000 clones listed, approximately 84% are singletons. The chain links TRBV12-3 or TRBV12-4 to TRBJ1-1, with D perhaps matching TRBD1 (5 bases). The clonotype comes from a woman older than 75 with acute or convalescent COVID-19. The sequenced material came from peripheral blood. The CDR3 DNA is TGTGCCAGCAGTGAACAGGCGTACACTGAAGCTTTCTTT. Its protein is CASSEQAYTEAFF.